The entry below describes one T cell receptor beta chain. This entry belongs to a study of T-cell reconstitution after alpha-beta-depleted transplantation in children. Unique molecular identifiers tagged the TCRbeta library. MiXCR, run by TCRdb on the PCR reads, gives a single entry per CDR3 protein. The table shows approximately 1,000,000 distinct CDR3 sequences, with 25% to 35% occurring only once. Deletions cut 0 bases from V and 4 bases from J, with 8 bases between. CDR1 SGHRS and CDR2 YFSETQ come from the germline V gene. The CDR3 consists of 14 residues. V is TRBV5-1 and J is TRBJ1-3, with a tentative D call TRBD1 (5 bases). The sequence was collected from a boy less than two years old who had a stem cell transplant for SCID, so the T cells may come from the graft donor. The specimen comprised PBMCs, mostly from graft donor cells, sampled 360 days after TCRalphabeta/CD19-depleted stem cell transplant. The CDR3 nucleotides are TGCGCCAGCAGCTTGGAGGGGCGAGGAAACACCATATATTTT. Translated: CASSLEGRGNTIYF.